This T cell receptor beta chain came from a study of T-cell reconstitution after alpha-beta-depleted transplantation in children. Whole-study results and caveats: The high TCRbeta diversity at day 60 in some patients came from surviving recipient T cells and thymic progenitors. Reportedly, only several hundred clones from non-depleted graft cells drove alpha-beta T-cell counts at about two months.

This CDR3 comprises 15 residues. Trimming removed 3 bases from V and 4 bases from J, with 15 bases in between. The V gene's germline CDR1 is MNHEY and CDR2 SVGAGI. This clonotype was picked up a small number of times. The antigen is unknown. Preparation of the TCRbeta library was carried out with unique molecular identifiers. TCRdb reprocessed the PCR reads via MiXCR and lists one record per CDR3 protein. The table lists around 500,000 distinct CDR3 sequences, about 23% of them singletons. The receptor was derived from a boy under three years old who had a stem cell transplant for acute myeloid leukemia, so the T cells may come from the graft donor. The V call is TRBV6-5, the J call TRBJ2-5; a weak D match, TRBD1 (5 bases). The sample consisted of PBMCs, mostly from graft donor cells, taken 360 days after TCRalphabeta/CD19-depleted stem cell transplant. The DNA of the CDR3 is TGTGCCAGCAGTTATTGGGGCCACGGCGGAGAGACCCAGTACTTC. This sequence encodes CASSYWGHGGETQYF.